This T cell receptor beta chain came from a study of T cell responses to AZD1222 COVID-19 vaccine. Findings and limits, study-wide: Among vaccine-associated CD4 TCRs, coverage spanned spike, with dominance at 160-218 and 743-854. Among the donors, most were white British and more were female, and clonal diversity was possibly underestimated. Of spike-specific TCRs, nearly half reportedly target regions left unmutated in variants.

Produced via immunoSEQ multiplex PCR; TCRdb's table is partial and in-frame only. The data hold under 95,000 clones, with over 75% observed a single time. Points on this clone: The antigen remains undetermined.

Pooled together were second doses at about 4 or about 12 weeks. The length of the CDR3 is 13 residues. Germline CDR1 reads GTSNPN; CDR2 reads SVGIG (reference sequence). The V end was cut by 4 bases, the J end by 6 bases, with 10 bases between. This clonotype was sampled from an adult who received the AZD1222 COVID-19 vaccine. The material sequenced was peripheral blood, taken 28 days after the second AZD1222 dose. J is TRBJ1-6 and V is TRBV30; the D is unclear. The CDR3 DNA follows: TGTGCCTGGATGCCCTTACCTAATTCACCCCTCCACTTT. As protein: CAWMPLPNSPLHF.